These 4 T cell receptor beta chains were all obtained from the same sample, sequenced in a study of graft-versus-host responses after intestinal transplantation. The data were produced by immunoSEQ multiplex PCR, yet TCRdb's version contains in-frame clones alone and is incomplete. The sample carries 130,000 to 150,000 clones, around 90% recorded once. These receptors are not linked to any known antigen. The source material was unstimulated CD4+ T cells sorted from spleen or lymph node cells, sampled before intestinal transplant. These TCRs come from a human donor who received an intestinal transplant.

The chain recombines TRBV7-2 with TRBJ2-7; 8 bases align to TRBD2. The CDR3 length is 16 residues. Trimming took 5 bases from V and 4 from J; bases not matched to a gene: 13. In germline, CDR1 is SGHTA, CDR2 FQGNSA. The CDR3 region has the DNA TGTGCCAGCAGCATAGGTCGGACTAGCCCTCGTTACGAGCAGTACTTC. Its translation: CASSIGRTSPRYEQYF.

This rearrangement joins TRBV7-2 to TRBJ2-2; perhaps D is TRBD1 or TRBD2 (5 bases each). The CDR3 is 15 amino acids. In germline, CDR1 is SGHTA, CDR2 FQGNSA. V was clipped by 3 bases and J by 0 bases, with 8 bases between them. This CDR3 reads CASSLRGPNTGELFF. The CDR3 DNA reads TGTGCCAGCAGCTTGAGGGGACCGAACACCGGGGAGCTGTTTTTT.

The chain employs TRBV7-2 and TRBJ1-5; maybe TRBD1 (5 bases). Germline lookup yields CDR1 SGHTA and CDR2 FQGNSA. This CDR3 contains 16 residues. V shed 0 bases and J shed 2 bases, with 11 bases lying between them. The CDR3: CASSLAGVGGNQPQHF. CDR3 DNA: TGTGCCAGCAGCTTAGCAGGGGTGGGCGGCAATCAGCCCCAGCATTTT.

The CDR3 protein is CASSARIRMDYGYTF. The CDR3 DNA sequence: TGTGCCAGCAGTGCACGGATCAGGATGGACTATGGCTACACCTTC. This rearrangement joins TRBV6-1 to TRBJ1-2; D gene uncertain. Trimming took off 4 bases at V and 3 bases at J, with 15 bases between the two ends. The CDR3 consists of 15 residues. CDR1 and CDR2 (germline): MNHNS, SASEGT.